This entry lists 27 T cell receptor beta chains sequenced from one sample in a study of PD-L1 blockade in urothelial cancer. Time point reported: peripheral blood 6 weeks after treatment start. Clones were read by immunoSEQ multiplex PCR, and TCRdb kept only the in-frame ones, dropping some. This table has about 50,000 clones, 70% to 90% appearing once. The specimen was PBMCs, collected around atezolizumab (anti-PD-L1) treatment. The receptor source for this set is a man aged 60 to 69 with urothelial cancer.

V gene TRBV19 combines with J gene TRBJ2-3; perhaps TRBD2 as D (6 bases). The CDR3 sequence is 13 residues long. Germline CDR1 reads LNHDA; CDR2 reads SQIVND (reference sequence). Trimming removed 5 bases at V and 6 bases at J, with 12 bases between. For the CDR3, the DNA is TGTGCCAGTAGTTTAGCCCGGGGGGATACGCAGTATTTT. It translates to CASSLARGDTQYF.

The chain employs TRBV6-6 and TRBJ2-1; D perhaps matches TRBD2 (6 bases). Per the germline V gene, CDR1 is MNHNY and CDR2 is SVGAGI (reference sequence). The V end lost 2 bases, the J end lost 6 bases, and 14 bases lay between the germline ends. The CDR3 sequence is 15 residues long. CDR3 amino acids: CASSYRRESPNEQFF. For the CDR3, the DNA is TGTGCCAGCAGTTACAGGAGGGAATCGCCCAATGAGCAGTTCTTC.

This chain links TRBV5-1 with TRBJ2-2, with a possible D match to TRBD1 (5 bases). The CDR3 totals 16 residues. CDR1 is SGHRS, CDR2 YFSETQ, per germline. The V end lost 4 bases, the J end lost 1 base, and 14 bases lay between the germline ends. CDR3: CASSKLQGLNTGELFF. The CDR3 DNA reads TGCGCCAGCAGCAAGTTGCAGGGCCTGAACACCGGGGAGCTGTTTTTT.

The chain couples TRBV11-2 to TRBJ1-1; 7 bases agree with TRBD1. Germline CDR1 SGHAT, CDR2 FQNNGV. With 1 base clipped from V and 0 bases from J, the junction kept 5 bases outside the gene matches. The CDR3 totals 16 residues. The CDR3 protein is CASSLGGQGVNTEAFF. The DNA of the CDR3 is TGTGCCAGCAGCTTAGGTGGGCAGGGGGTGAACACTGAAGCTTTCTTT. The full variable domain, rest sourced from reference TRBV11-2 and TRBJ1-1, is EAGVAQSPRYKIIEKRQSVAFWCNPISGHATLYWYQQILGQGPKLLIQFQNNGVVDDSQLPKDRFSAERLKGVDSTLKIQPAKLEDSAVYLCASSLGGQGVNTEAFFGQGTRLTVV.

This clone is medium-sized by share. The genes are TRBV30 and TRBJ1-1; TRBD1 is a possible D gene (6 bases). CDR1 and CDR2 (germline): GTSNPN, SVGIG (reference sequence). The CDR3 is made up of 13 amino acids. Trimming stripped 4 bases from V and 0 bases from J, with 9 bases between. The CDR3 is CAWTGHMNTEAFF. CDR3 in DNA: TGTGCCTGGACGGGACACATGAACACTGAAGCTTTCTTT.

This sequence joins TRBV4-2 and TRBJ1-4, with TRBD1 matching 10 bases. This CDR3 is built from 17 residues. Trimming at V came to 2 bases and at J to 8 bases, leaving 11 bases not matched to a gene. Germline CDR1 and CDR2: LGHNA and YNFKEQ. This CDR3 is CASSQPRQGATGEKLFF. CDR3 in DNA: TGTGCCAGCAGCCAACCACGACAGGGGGCAACGGGGGAAAAACTGTTTTTT.

The rearrangement links TRBV6-1 to TRBJ1-6; D perhaps matches TRBD1 (5 bases). Germline CDR1 MNHNS, CDR2 SASEGT. This CDR3 contains 17 residues. With 3 bases removed from V and 5 bases from J, the gap between germline ends came to 17 bases. The DNA of the CDR3 is TGTGCCAGCAGTGACACCGCCACGGACACGGATAATTCACCCCTCCACTTT. Its protein is CASSDTATDTDNSPLHF.

V gene TRBV6-1 combines with J gene TRBJ1-2; unclear D gene. Trimming removed 6 bases at V and 4 bases at J, with 15 bases between. CDR1 is MNHNS and CDR2 is SASEGT in the germline V gene. This CDR3 contains 14 residues. The DNA of the CDR3 is TGTGCCAGCAGAGCCTTAACGGTGCCCTATGGCTACACCTTC. Protein sequence: CASRALTVPYGYTF.

The chain combines TRBV5-1 with TRBJ2-5; tentatively, D is TRBD2 (5 bases). Germline loops: CDR1 SGHRS, CDR2 YFSETQ. The CDR3 loop spans 14 amino acids. Trimming removed 5 bases at V and 6 bases at J, with 17 bases between. CDR3 sequence: CASRRTSAAQTQYF. CDR3 sequence (DNA): TGCGCCAGCAGAAGGACTTCGGCGGCCCAGACCCAGTACTTC.

Many counts were recorded for this clone. This chain uses TRBV4-3 with TRBJ1-1; D might be TRBD1 (5 bases). Trimming shortened V by 0 bases and J by 3 bases, and 5 bases separated the two germline ends. This CDR3 contains 13 residues. Germline values: CDR1 LGHNA, CDR2 YSLEER. The CDR3 coding sequence is TGCGCCAGCAGCCAAGAAGGGGACACTGAAGCTTTCTTT. It codes for CASSQEGDTEAFF.

This chain connects TRBV7-2 to TRBJ1-4, with 9 bases identical to TRBD1. CDR3 length equals 16 residues. Germline assignment: CDR1 SGHTA and CDR2 FQGNSA. V lost 3 bases and J lost 5; bases outside the gene matches: 7. CDR3 nucleotide sequence: TGTGCCAGCAGCTTCCAATTAGACAGGGGGAATGAAAAACTGTTTTTT. Protein sequence: CASSFQLDRGNEKLFF. The variable domain in full, completed from reference TRBV7-2 and TRBJ1-4, reads GAGVSQSPSNKVTEKGKDVELRCDPISGHTALYWYRQSLGQGLEFLIYFQGNSAPDKSGLPSDRFSAERTGGSVSTLTIQRTQQEDSAVYLCASSFQLDRGNEKLFFGSGTQLSVL.

This chain joins TRBV5-6 and TRBJ2-5; 12 bases line up with TRBD2. The CDR3 spans 17 residues. V was pared by 0 bases and J by 2 bases, with 5 bases of the junction left unmatched. The V gene's germline CDR1 is SGHDT and CDR2 YYEEEE. The CDR3 here is CASSLAETSGGQETQYF. The DNA of the CDR3 is TGTGCCAGCAGCTTGGCCGAGACTAGCGGGGGACAAGAGACCCAGTACTTC.

This sequence joins TRBV10-3 and TRBJ2-7; 8 bases are shared with TRBD2. Looked up from germline, CDR1 is ENHRY and CDR2 is SYGVKD. There are 15 residues in the CDR3. V lost 3 bases, J lost 0 bases, and 4 bases stayed unmatched. The CDR3 DNA sequence: TGTGCCATCAGTGAACAAGCGGGAGCCTCCTACGAGCAGTACTTC. This encodes CAISEQAGASYEQYF.

V usage is TRBV4-2 and J usage is TRBJ2-3; 7 nucleotides align to TRBD2. Germline assignment: CDR1 LGHNA and CDR2 YNFKEQ. The CDR3 sequence is 15 residues long. V shed 0 bases, J shed 6 bases, and the junction held 6 bases outside the gene matches. CDR3 region: CASSQDGAGRDTQYF. The CDR3 nucleotides are TGTGCCAGCAGCCAAGACGGAGCGGGGCGGGATACGCAGTATTTT.

The V call is TRBV4-3, the J call TRBJ1-1; D is unresolved. CDR3 length: 13 amino acids. Germline V gene lookup returns CDR1 LGHNA and CDR2 YSLEER. The V gene lost 0 bases and the J gene lost 4 bases, with 6 bases spanning the gap. The CDR3 nucleotides are TGCGCCAGCAGCCAAGATATATTCACTGAAGCTTTCTTT. This gives the protein CASSQDIFTEAFF.

The CDR3 here is CASSSGTGYNEQFF. The CDR3 coding sequence is TGTGCCAGCTCGTCCGGGACAGGCTACAATGAGCAGTTCTTC. V gene TRBV18 combines with J gene TRBJ2-1, with TRBD1 matching 8 bases. This CDR3 has 14 residues. Germline lookup yields CDR1 KGHSH and CDR2 LQKENI. With V trimmed by 6 bases and J by 3 bases, 4 bases remained unmatched.

This chain uses TRBV4-1 with TRBJ1-4, with 9 bases matching TRBD1. Germline CDR1 reads MGHRA; CDR2 reads YSYEKL. This CDR3 has 17 residues. With 4 bases clipped from V and 2 bases from J, the junction kept 8 bases outside the gene matches. DNA of the CDR3: TGCGCCAGCAGCCGCCGACGAACAGGGGGCACTAATGAAAAACTGTTTTTT. This encodes CASSRRRTGGTNEKLFF.

The gene calls are TRBV9 and TRBJ2-1, with D possibly being TRBD2 (6 bases). The ends were cut back, 1 base at V and 4 bases at J, with 9 bases in the middle. This CDR3 spans 14 amino acids. The germline V gene encodes CDR1 SGDLS and CDR2 YYNGEE. The CDR3 DNA sequence: TGTGCCAGCAGCGTAACTAGCTATTACAATGAGCAGTTCTTC. Amino acids: CASSVTSYYNEQFF.

The rearrangement links TRBV7-2 to TRBJ1-2; TRBD1 agrees at 8 bases. Germline CDR1 and CDR2: SGHTA and FQGNSA. The CDR3 covers 15 residues. Trimming cost V 5 bases and J 4 bases; bases outside gene matches: 9. The CDR3 nucleotides are TGTGCCAGCAGCCAACAGGCCGACAGGGGCTATGGCTACACCTTC. Encoded protein: CASSQQADRGYGYTF.

The V gene is TRBV29-1, the J gene TRBJ2-1; 12 nucleotides match TRBD2. CDR3 length: 16 residues. J gave up 6 bases and V 3 bases, and 9 bases lay outside the gene matches. Germline V gene sequence: CDR1 SQVTM, CDR2 ANQGSEA. CDR3 sequence: CSVDGSSGGAANEQFF. The CDR3 region has the DNA TGCAGCGTTGATGGTTCTAGCGGGGGGGCGGCCAATGAGCAGTTCTTC.

This clone has only one observation. The J gene is TRBJ1-6, the V gene TRBV30, with a tentative D call TRBD1 (5 bases). V was cut by 3 bases and J by 4 bases, with 16 bases left in between. Germline lookup yields CDR1 GTSNPN and CDR2 SVGIG (reference sequence). CDR3 length equals 16 residues. DNA of the CDR3: TGTGCCTGGAGCCACTCAGGGTTTGGTTATAATTCACCCCTCCACTTT. This sequence encodes CAWSHSGFGYNSPLHF.

The CDR3 nucleotides are TGCAGCGTTGAACAGGGGAACACTGAAGCTTTCTTT. Protein sequence: CSVEQGNTEAFF. This chain connects TRBV29-1 to TRBJ1-1; weak D call: TRBD1 (5 bases). V lost 2 bases to trimming and J lost 1 base, with 5 bases between them. The CDR3 extends over 12 amino acids. Germline V lookup: CDR1 SQVTM, CDR2 ANQGSEA.

This clone occurred once. V is TRBV4-3 and J is TRBJ2-2; 11 nucleotides agree with TRBD2. Trimming cost V 3 bases and J 4 bases; bases outside gene matches: 10. Looked up from germline, CDR1 is LGHNA and CDR2 is YSLEER. This CDR3 region has 18 residues. Written as DNA, the CDR3 is TGCGCCAGCAGCCAGCAACTAGCGGGGGTTTTGGGCACCGGGGAGCTGTTTTTT. Its protein product is CASSQQLAGVLGTGELFF.

This chain joins TRBV6-1 and TRBJ2-7, with 8 bases aligning to TRBD1. There are 15 residues in the CDR3. V lost 6 bases to trimming and J lost 2 bases; unmatched junction nucleotides: 9. The germline V gene encodes CDR1 MNHNS and CDR2 SASEGT. CDR3 amino acids: CASRTPGQVPYEQYF. CDR3 nucleotides: TGTGCCAGCAGGACCCCGGGACAGGTACCCTACGAGCAGTACTTC.

This clone has just one count. The chain carries TRBV19 and TRBJ1-5, with D maybe TRBD1 (5 bases). Trimming shortened V by 7 bases and J by 0 bases, and 19 bases separated the two germline ends. This CDR3 spans 17 amino acids. The germline gives CDR1 LNHDA, CDR2 SQIVND (reference sequence). The DNA of the CDR3 is TGTGCCAGTACGCGCAGGGCGTATATAAGTAGCAATCAGCCCCAGCATTTT. This gives the protein CASTRRAYISSNQPQHF.

The chain links TRBV7-3 to TRBJ2-1; D uncertain. The CDR3 runs to 14 residues. V shed 5 bases and J shed 4 bases, with 12 bases lying between them. Per the germline V gene, CDR1 is SGHTA and CDR2 is FQGTGA. CDR3 DNA: TGTGCCAGCAGCCCCGGGTATTCATACAATGAGCAGTTCTTC. Residues: CASSPGYSYNEQFF.

In DNA, the CDR3 is TGTGCCACCAGCAGAGATCAGGTGGGGCGGCGTGATTCACCCCTCCACTTT. Protein: CATSRDQVGRRDSPLHF. V and J are TRBV15 and TRBJ1-6; perhaps TRBD1 as D (5 bases). The CDR3 spans 17 residues. Germline V lookup: CDR1 LNHNV, CDR2 YYDKDF (reference sequence). The V end lost 0 bases, the J end lost 8 bases, and 17 bases lay between the germline ends.